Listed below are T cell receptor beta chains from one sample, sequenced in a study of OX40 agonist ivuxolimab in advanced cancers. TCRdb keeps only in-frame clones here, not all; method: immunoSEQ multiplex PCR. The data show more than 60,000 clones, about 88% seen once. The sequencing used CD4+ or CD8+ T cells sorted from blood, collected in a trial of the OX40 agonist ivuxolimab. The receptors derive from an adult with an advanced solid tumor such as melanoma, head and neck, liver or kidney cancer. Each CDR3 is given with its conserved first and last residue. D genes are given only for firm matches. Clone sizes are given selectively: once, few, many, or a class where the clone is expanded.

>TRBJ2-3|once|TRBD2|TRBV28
CASSAAGVTDTQYF
TGTGCCAGCAGTGCTGCGGGGGTGACAGATACGCAGTATTTT
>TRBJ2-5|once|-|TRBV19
CASNLAGVETQYF
TGTGCCAGTAACTTGGCAGGGGTCGAGACCCAGTACTTC
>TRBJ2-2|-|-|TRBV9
CASSVSVSGELFF
TGTGCCAGCAGCGTAAGTGTATCCGGGGAGCTGTTTTTT
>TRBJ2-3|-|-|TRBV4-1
CASSQDRRTTDTQYF
TGCGCCAGCAGCCAAGATAGACGGACCACAGATACGCAGTATTTT
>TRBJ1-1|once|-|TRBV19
CASSRLQGSGGTEAFF
TGTGCCAGTAGTAGGTTACAGGGATCAGGAGGCACTGAAGCTTTCTTT
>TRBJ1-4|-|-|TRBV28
CASSFVQGLANEKLFF
TGTGCCAGCAGCTTCGTACAGGGTCTGGCTAATGAAAAACTGTTTTTT
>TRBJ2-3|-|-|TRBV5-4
CASSSPGTSTDTQYF
TGTGCCAGCAGCTCTCCGGGAACTAGCACAGATACGCAGTATTTT
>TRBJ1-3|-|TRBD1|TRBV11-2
CASRLTGEGGNTIYF
TGTGCCAGCAGACTGACAGGGGAAGGGGGAAACACCATATATTTT
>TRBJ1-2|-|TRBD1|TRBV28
CASRPPGQGNYGYTF
TGTGCCAGCAGACCTCCGGGACAGGGGAACTATGGCTACACCTTC
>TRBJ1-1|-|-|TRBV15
CATSRARHLNTEAFF
TGTGCCACCAGCAGAGCGCGGCACCTGAACACTGAAGCTTTCTTT
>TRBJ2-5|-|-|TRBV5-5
CASSYPNSGGETQYF
TGTGCCAGCAGCTACCCAAACTCCGGAGGGGAGACCCAGTACTTC
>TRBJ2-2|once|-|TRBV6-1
CASSVMGESVTGELFF
TGTGCCAGCAGTGTAATGGGGGAGAGCGTCACCGGGGAGCTGTTTTTT
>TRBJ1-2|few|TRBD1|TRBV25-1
CASSATGVGYTF
TGTGCCAGCAGTGCCACAGGGGTTGGCTACACCTTC
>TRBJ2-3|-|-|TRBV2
CASSSIPRGTQYF
TGTGCCAGCAGTTCAATCCCCCGGGGCACGCAGTATTTT
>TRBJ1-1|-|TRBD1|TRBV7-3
CASSDRVTAEAFF
TGTGCCAGCAGCGACAGGGTTACAGCTGAAGCTTTCTTT
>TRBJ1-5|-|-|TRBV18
CASSQTDNQPQHF
TGTGCCAGCTCACAAACAGACAATCAGCCCCAGCATTTT
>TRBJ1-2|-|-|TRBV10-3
CAISGNRRDGYTF
TGTGCCATCAGTGGTAACAGAAGGGATGGCTACACCTTC
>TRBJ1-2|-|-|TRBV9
CASSPTTTGHGYTF
TGTGCCAGCAGCCCAACGACTACAGGGCATGGCTACACCTTC
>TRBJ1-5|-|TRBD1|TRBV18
CASSPGTGARNQPQHF
TGTGCCAGCTCACCTGGGACAGGGGCCCGCAATCAGCCCCAGCATTTT
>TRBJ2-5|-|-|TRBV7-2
CASSQGQTYQETQYF
TGTGCCAGCAGCCAAGGACAGACGTACCAAGAGACCCAGTACTTC
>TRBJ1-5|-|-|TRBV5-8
CASNAGGNQPQHF
TGTGCCAGCAACGCGGGGGGGAATCAGCCCCAGCATTTT
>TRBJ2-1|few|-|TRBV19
CASSIWGTDNEQFF
TGTGCCAGTAGTATCTGGGGCACTGACAATGAGCAGTTCTTC
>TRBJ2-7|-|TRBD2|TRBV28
CASRSAGGSSYEQYF
TGTGCCAGCAGATCAGCGGGAGGCAGCTCCTACGAGCAGTACTTC
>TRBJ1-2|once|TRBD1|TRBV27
CASSTWDRGHGYTF
TGTGCCAGCAGTACTTGGGACAGGGGGCACGGCTACACCTTC
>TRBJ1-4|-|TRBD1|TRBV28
CASSSRGGRDEKLFF
TGTGCCAGCAGTTCCAGGGGGGGTAGGGATGAAAAACTGTTTTTT
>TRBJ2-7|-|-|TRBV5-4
CASSLQGSLYEQYF
TGTGCCAGCAGCCTACAGGGTAGTTTGTACGAGCAGTACTTC
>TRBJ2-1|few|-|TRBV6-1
CASSEAQYLLGGGNEQFF
TGTGCCAGCAGTGAAGCGCAGTATCTCCTGGGAGGGGGCAATGAGCAGTTCTTC
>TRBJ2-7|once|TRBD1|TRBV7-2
CASSLGDRGSSEQYF
TGTGCCAGCAGCTTAGGAGACAGGGGGTCCTCCGAGCAGTACTTC
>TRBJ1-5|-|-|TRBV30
CASTDGNNQPQHF
TGTGCCTCTACGGACGGGAACAATCAGCCCCAGCATTTT
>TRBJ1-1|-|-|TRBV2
CASSVGGYTEAFF
TGTGCCAGCAGTGTCGGAGGGTACACTGAAGCTTTCTTT
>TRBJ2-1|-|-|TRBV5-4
CASSSALAPWDEQFF
TGTGCCAGCAGCTCAGCTCTAGCGCCCTGGGATGAGCAGTTCTTC
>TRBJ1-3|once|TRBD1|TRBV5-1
CASSAPQGSGNTIYF
TGCGCCAGCAGCGCCCCACAGGGGTCTGGAAACACCATATATTTT
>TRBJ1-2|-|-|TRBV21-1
CASNSLRGRGKGYTF
TGTGCCAGCAATTCCCTGAGAGGTAGGGGAAAGGGCTACACCTTC
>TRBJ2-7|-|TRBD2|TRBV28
CASSLSPNSGTVYEQYF
TGTGCCAGCAGTTTAAGTCCTAATAGCGGGACTGTCTACGAGCAGTACTTC
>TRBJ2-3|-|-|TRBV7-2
CASSPGGAYGTDTQYF
TGTGCCAGCAGCCCCGGGGGCGCATATGGCACAGATACGCAGTATTTT
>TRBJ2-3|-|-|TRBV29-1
CSVGRGADTQYF
TGTAGCGTTGGCAGGGGGGCAGATACGCAGTATTTT
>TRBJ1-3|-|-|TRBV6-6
CASSYGRQGGYTIYF
TGTGCCAGCAGTTACGGGAGGCAGGGTGGTTACACCATATATTTT
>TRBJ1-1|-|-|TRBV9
CASSVAMGRDTEAFF
TGTGCCAGCAGCGTAGCTATGGGCAGGGACACTGAAGCTTTCTTT
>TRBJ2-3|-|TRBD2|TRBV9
CASSVGLVSTDTQYF
TGTGCCAGCAGCGTGGGACTAGTCAGCACAGATACGCAGTATTTT
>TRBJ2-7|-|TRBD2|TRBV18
CASSPGGDRTEQYF
TGTGCCAGCTCACCCGGGGGGGACCGTACGGAGCAGTACTTC
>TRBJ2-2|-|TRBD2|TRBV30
CAWSKLAGDTGELFF
TGTGCCTGGAGTAAACTAGCGGGAGACACCGGGGAGCTGTTTTTT
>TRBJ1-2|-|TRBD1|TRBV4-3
CASSQDQGQDYGYTF
TGCGCCAGCAGCCAAGATCAGGGACAGGACTATGGCTACACCTTC
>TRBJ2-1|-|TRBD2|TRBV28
CASSLVAGVYNEQFF
TGTGCCAGCAGTTTGGTAGCGGGAGTTTACAATGAGCAGTTCTTC
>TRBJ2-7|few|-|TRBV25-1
CASMEQGYYEQYF
TGTGCCAGCATGGAGCAGGGTTATTACGAGCAGTACTTC
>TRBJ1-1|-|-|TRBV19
CASSIEGETEAFF
TGTGCCAGTAGTATAGAGGGGGAAACTGAAGCTTTCTTT
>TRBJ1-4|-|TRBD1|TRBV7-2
CASSSQGANNEKLFF
TGTGCCAGCAGCTCACAGGGGGCCAATAATGAAAAACTGTTTTTT
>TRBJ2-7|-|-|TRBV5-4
CASSLRGVYEQYF
TGTGCCAGCAGCTTGAGAGGGGTCTACGAGCAGTACTTC
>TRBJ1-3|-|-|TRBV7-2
CASSLTSSGSGNTIYF
TGTGCCAGCAGCTTAACCTCCTCAGGGTCTGGAAACACCATATATTTT
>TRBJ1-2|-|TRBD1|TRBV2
CASSESRQGGYGYTF
TGTGCCAGCAGCGAGTCAAGACAGGGAGGCTATGGCTACACCTTC
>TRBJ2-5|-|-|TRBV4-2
CASSQDWRGDVSQYF
TGTGCCAGCAGCCAAGATTGGCGAGGAGACGTGTCCCAGTACTTC
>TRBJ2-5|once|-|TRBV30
CAWSAVRETQYF
TGTGCCTGGAGTGCGGTTCGGGAGACCCAGTACTTC
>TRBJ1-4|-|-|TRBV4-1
CASSPVRQGSNEKLFF
TGCGCCAGCAGCCCTGTAAGGCAGGGCTCTAATGAAAAACTGTTTTTT
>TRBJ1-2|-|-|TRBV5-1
CATGDEDGYTF
TGCGCCACCGGGGACGAAGACGGCTACACCTTC
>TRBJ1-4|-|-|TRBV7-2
CASSQDGTGRNEKLFF
TGTGCCAGCAGCCAAGATGGTACAGGAAGGAATGAAAAACTGTTTTTT
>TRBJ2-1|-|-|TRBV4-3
CASSQDFFVSSYNEQFF
TGCGCCAGCAGCCAAGATTTTTTCGTCAGCTCCTACAATGAGCAGTTCTTC